This T cell receptor (beta chain) was captured in a study of blood T cell repertoires in COVID-19. Overall study: Samples taken during acute and convalescent COVID-19 were collected in the United States, Italy and Spain.

Original handling: By means of reference gene primer amplification, nucleated cell counts were estimated. TCRdb's copy holds only in-frame clones and misses some; the assay was immunoSEQ multiplex PCR. The V and J calls and the clone size are those of that table, but D and trimming were determined from the DNA. The profile shows fewer than 300,000 clones, around 81% of them singletons. The germline gives CDR1 MNHEY, CDR2 SVGEGT. CDR3 size: 13 residues. V dropped 5 bases and J dropped 8 bases, with 12 bases sitting between them. The material sequenced was peripheral blood. This sequence was found in a woman aged 55-75 years with active or convalescent COVID-19. The chain joins TRBV6-2 or TRBV6-3 to TRBJ1-4; D remains unclear. The CDR3 region is CASSIQVWEKLFF. In nucleotides, the CDR3 is TGTGCCAGCAGTATCCAGGTCTGGGAAAAACTGTTTTTT.